The rows below give T cell receptor beta chains drawn from one sample of a study of T cell changes during pregnancy in multiple sclerosis. Sequencing used immunoSEQ multiplex PCR; TCRdb keeps in-frame clones, though not all of them. The table records about 38,000 clones, about nine tenths of them present only once. The material sequenced was CD4+ T cells from peripheral blood mononuclear cells, taken after pregnancy. Receptors were obtained from a female donor in good health, enrolled as a control in a pregnancy study. Both conserved end residues are part of each CDR3. D genes are given only for firm matches. Rows give clone size only sometimes, using once, few, many, or a class for an expanded clone.

CDR3,DNA,J,V,size,D
CASSTGLAGGRRTDTQYF,TGTGCCAGTAGTACGGGACTAGCGGGAGGCAGGCGCACAGATACGCAGTATTTT,TRBJ2-3,TRBV19,.,TRBD2
CASRPNRGIYEQYF,TGTGCCAGCAGGCCCAACAGGGGGATCTACGAGCAGTACTTC,TRBJ2-7,TRBV2,.,TRBD1
CASSLSTGGRETQYF,TGTGCCAGCAGTTTATCGACAGGGGGCCGGGAGACCCAGTACTTC,TRBJ2-5,TRBV28,once,TRBD1
CAISESAAARYGYTF,TGTGCCATCAGTGAGTCTGCTGCCGCTAGGTATGGCTACACCTTC,TRBJ1-2,TRBV10-3,.,.
CASRDRTGVNEKLFF,TGTGCCAGCAGGGATAGGACAGGAGTGAATGAAAAACTGTTTTTT,TRBJ1-4,TRBV6-1,once,TRBD1
CAWSVLAGRSPGELFF,TGTGCCTGGAGTGTACTGGCGGGTAGAAGTCCCGGGGAGCTGTTTTTT,TRBJ2-2,TRBV30,.,.
CASSFHRGQGEDQPQHF,TGTGCCAGCAGTTTCCACCGGGGGCAGGGGGAGGATCAGCCCCAGCATTTT,TRBJ1-5,TRBV27,.,TRBD1
CASSPGQVYGYTF,TGTGCCAGCAGCCCAGGACAGGTCTATGGCTACACCTTC,TRBJ1-2,TRBV11-2,.,TRBD1
CASSEVGVFNQPQHF,TGTGCCAGCAGTGAAGTCGGTGTGTTTAATCAGCCCCAGCATTTT,TRBJ1-5,TRBV6-1,.,.
CATLGLAAVYNEQFF,TGTGCCACCTTGGGACTAGCGGCTGTCTACAATGAGCAGTTCTTC,TRBJ2-1,TRBV2,.,TRBD2
CASSPGTVGEQFF,TGTGCCAGCAGCCCAGGGACAGTGGGTGAGCAGTTCTTC,TRBJ2-1,TRBV11-3,.,TRBD1
CASRPRQGSGEQYF,TGTGCCAGTAGACCGAGACAGGGTTCGGGGGAGCAGTACTTC,TRBJ2-7,TRBV19,.,TRBD1
CASRQSTSTDTQYF,TGTGCCAGCAGACAGTCTACTAGCACAGATACGCAGTATTTT,TRBJ2-3,TRBV7-8,.,.
CASSVSSGGLGNEQFF,TGTGCCAGCAGCGTATCATCGGGAGGGCTTGGCAATGAGCAGTTCTTC,TRBJ2-1,TRBV9,.,TRBD2
CASSLYATGGASPLHF,TGTGCCAGCAGTTTATATGCGACAGGGGGCGCTTCACCCCTCCACTTT,TRBJ1-6,TRBV27,.,TRBD1
CSVERQGNEQYF,TGCAGCGTTGAAAGGCAGGGAAACGAGCAGTACTTC,TRBJ2-7,TRBV29-1,once,.
CASSLVTPGTSLYEQFF,TGTGCCAGCAGCTTAGTTACACCTGGGACTAGTCTCTATGAGCAGTTCTTC,TRBJ2-1,TRBV7-2,once,TRBD2
CASSFHAWAGGIISNQPQHF,TGTGCCAGCAGCTTTCACGCTTGGGCAGGGGGAATAATCAGCAATCAGCCCCAGCATTTT,TRBJ1-5,TRBV7-8,.,TRBD1